Listed below are T cell receptor beta chains from one sample, sequenced in a study of T cell repertoires in cytomegalovirus infection. No antigen has been identified for these receptors. MiXCR, applied by TCRdb to the reads, yields one record per CDR3 protein. The repertoire holds some 110,000 distinct CDR3 sequences, with over 30% as singletons. The sequenced sample was CD8+ T cells from cultured PBMCs, obtained from culture after CMV antigen stimulation. The receptors originated from a human donor in good health (CMV status not recorded). Some clones in this sample may be carry-over from other donors' samples. CDR3s include the opening cysteine and the closing phenylalanine or tryptophan. D genes are given only for firm matches. Only part of the rows carry a size: once, few, many, or a class if the clone is expanded.

TRBV27,few,TRBJ2-3,-,CASSWGADTQYF,TGTGCCAGCAGTTGGGGCGCAGATACGCAGTATTTT
TRBV7-4,-,TRBJ1-2,-,CASSSSATPYGYTF,TGTGCCAGCAGCTCTTCCGCGACACCATATGGCTACACCTTC
TRBV7-9,-,TRBJ1-1,-,CASSQLKQGTEIAEAFF,TGTGCCAGCAGCCAACTAAAACAGGGTACGGAGATCGCTGAAGCTTTCTTT
TRBV29-1,-,TRBJ1-2,-,CSVESGDRGYTF,TGCAGCGTTGAATCGGGAGACAGGGGCTACACCTTC
TRBV5-4,-,TRBJ2-7,-,CASSVDKFYEQYF,TGTGCCAGCAGCGTCGACAAATTCTACGAGCAGTACTTC
TRBV2,many,TRBJ1-5,TRBD1,CASSETGVNNQPQHF,TGTGCCAGCAGCGAGACAGGGGTGAACAATCAGCCCCAGCATTTT
TRBV7-2,many,TRBJ1-4,TRBD1,CASSWGPGQVNEKLFF,TGTGCCAGCAGCTGGGGACCGGGACAGGTTAATGAAAAACTGTTTTTT
TRBV6-5,-,TRBJ2-1,-,CASSYSTGAVYNEQFF,TGTGCCAGCAGTTACTCGACGGGGGCAGTCTACAATGAGCAGTTCTTC
TRBV5-1,few,TRBJ2-7,-,CASSLRGFSYEQYF,TGCGCCAGCAGCTTGAGAGGGTTCTCGTACGAGCAGTACTTC
TRBV5-1,-,TRBJ2-3,TRBD1,CASSLGDSPYTDTQYF,TGCGCCAGCAGCTTGGGGGACAGCCCCTACACAGATACGCAGTATTTT
TRBV6-6,-,TRBJ2-1,TRBD1,CASRRTGNEQFF,TGTGCCAGCAGAAGGACAGGGAATGAGCAGTTCTTC
TRBV18,-,TRBJ1-1,-,CASSPREKGDTEAFF,TGTGCCAGCTCGCCAAGGGAAAAGGGGGACACTGAAGCTTTCTTT
TRBV19,few,TRBJ1-2,-,CASSIIGSRGSDYGYTF,TGTGCCAGTAGTATCATCGGTTCGCGGGGATCAGACTATGGCTACACCTTC
TRBV14,-,TRBJ2-5,-,CASSQDLVQRGETQYF,TGTGCCAGCAGCCAAGATCTTGTCCAACGGGGGGAGACCCAGTACTTC
TRBV7-9,-,TRBJ1-1,TRBD1,CASSPMDRGLNTEAFF,TGTGCCAGCAGCCCAATGGACAGGGGGCTGAACACTGAAGCTTTCTTT
TRBV27,few,TRBJ2-7,TRBD2,CASSFLRGMNEQYF,TGTGCCAGCAGTTTTTTGCGGGGGATGAACGAGCAGTACTTC
TRBV7-9,-,TRBJ2-1,-,CASSSTTKTVYEGNEQFF,TGTGCCAGCAGCTCAACTACAAAGACAGTCTATGAGGGCAATGAGCAGTTCTTC
TRBV5-6,many,TRBJ1-6,-,CASSQTGRGGRRSPLHF,TGTGCCAGCAGCCAAACGGGCAGGGGAGGTCGGCGTTCACCCCTCCACTTT
TRBV2,-,TRBJ1-5,TRBD1,CASSGTGLTQPQHF,TGTGCCAGCAGTGGGACAGGCCTGACGCAGCCCCAGCATTTT
TRBV7-6,many,TRBJ1-1,-,CASSLVGAGTEAFF,TGTGCCAGCAGCTTAGTGGGGGCTGGGACTGAAGCTTTCTTT
TRBV7-8,many,TRBJ2-3,-,CASSSGAGAMSTDTQYF,TGTGCCAGCAGCTCAGGGGCGGGGGCCATGAGCACAGATACGCAGTATTTT
TRBV10-3,-,TRBJ2-5,TRBD2,CAISDLAGANQETQYF,TGTGCCATCAGTGATCTAGCGGGGGCAAACCAAGAGACCCAGTACTTC
TRBV6-1,many,TRBJ1-1,-,CASSEALGVSTEAFF,TGTGCCAGCAGTGAAGCGCTCGGGGTAAGCACTGAAGCTTTCTTT
TRBV7-8,few,TRBJ2-2,-,CASSLWGASTGELFF,TGTGCCAGCAGCCTTTGGGGGGCGAGCACCGGGGAGCTGTTTTTT
TRBV2,-,TRBJ1-2,TRBD1,CASMGTVYGYTF,TGTGCCAGCATGGGGACAGTCTATGGCTACACCTTC
TRBV4-3,-,TRBJ2-7,TRBD1,CASSQATTGTYEQYF,TGCGCCAGCAGCCAAGCGACGACAGGGACATACGAGCAGTACTTC
TRBV11-1,-,TRBJ2-7,TRBD1,CASSLIPGQGIGEQYF,TGTGCCAGCAGCCTTATCCCGGGACAGGGGATAGGCGAGCAGTACTTC
TRBV6-1,-,TRBJ2-2,TRBD1,CASRGTGVAGELFF,TGTGCCAGCAGGGGGACAGGGGTCGCCGGGGAGCTGTTTTTT
TRBV19,-,TRBJ1-2,-,CASSIGPPNNYGYTF,TGTGCCAGTAGTATAGGACCTCCCAATAACTATGGCTACACCTTC
TRBV11-3,-,TRBJ2-1,-,CASSSRLENEQFF,TGTGCCAGCAGCTCGCGACTTGAAAATGAGCAGTTCTTC
TRBV27,-,TRBJ2-7,-,CASSLSGALSYEQYF,TGTGCCAGCAGTTTAAGTGGGGCCTTATCCTACGAGCAGTACTTC
TRBV4-1,few,TRBJ1-2,-,CASRTTQARAGYTF,TGCGCCAGCAGGACCACGCAAGCCAGGGCTGGCTACACCTTC
TRBV20-1,-,TRBJ2-4,-,CSASVFDTDPKNIQYF,TGCAGTGCTAGCGTTTTCGATACAGACCCTAAAAACATTCAGTACTTC
TRBV6-1,-,TRBJ1-2,-,CASRPFTGRNYGYTF,TGTGCCAGCAGACCTTTTACAGGGAGAAACTATGGCTACACCTTC
TRBV3-1,-,TRBJ1-6,TRBD1,CASSLPIGQGGSPLHF,TGTGCCAGCAGCCTCCCGATCGGACAGGGGGGTTCACCCCTCCACTTT
TRBV4-1,few,TRBJ1-5,-,CASSHQALIAGQPQHF,TGCGCCAGCAGCCACCAAGCATTGATAGCGGGTCAGCCCCAGCATTTT
TRBV7-2,few,TRBJ2-3,TRBD2,CASSLPTSGGLDTQYF,TGTGCCAGCAGCCTCCCGACTAGCGGGGGGTTGGATACGCAGTATTTT
TRBV11-2,few,TRBJ2-7,TRBD2,CASSPPWGGSSYEQYF,TGTGCCAGCAGCCCACCTTGGGGCGGGAGCTCCTACGAGCAGTACTTC
TRBV7-6,few,TRBJ2-5,TRBD2,CASNIREKAGGRETQYF,TGTGCCAGCAACATCCGGGAGAAAGCGGGGGGGCGAGAGACCCAGTACTTC
TRBV27,-,TRBJ1-5,TRBD1,CASSSLTGYQPQHF,TGTGCCAGCAGTTCCCTGACAGGGTATCAGCCCCAGCATTTT
TRBV19,-,TRBJ1-1,-,CATVGTEAFF,TGTGCCACCGTAGGGACTGAAGCTTTCTTT
TRBV2,-,TRBJ1-3,-,CASSESFGQRASGNTIYF,TGTGCCAGCAGTGAATCGTTCGGACAGCGAGCTTCTGGAAACACCATATATTTT
TRBV27,few,TRBJ2-1,-,CASSLNPDNEQFF,TGTGCCAGCAGTTTAAACCCGGACAATGAGCAGTTCTTC
TRBV7-8,few,TRBJ1-1,-,CASSSGPKNTEAFF,TGTGCCAGCAGCTCAGGACCGAAGAACACTGAAGCTTTCTTT
TRBV7-6,many,TRBJ1-1,TRBD1,CASSQDRGIDGAFF,TGTGCCAGCAGCCAAGACAGGGGGATCGACGGAGCTTTCTTT
TRBV7-6,-,TRBJ2-3,TRBD2,CASSFVAGTTDTQYF,TGTGCCAGCAGCTTTGTAGCGGGGACCACAGATACGCAGTATTTT
TRBV5-1,-,TRBJ2-1,TRBD2,CASSSRLAGGSSYNEQFF,TGCGCCAGCAGCTCCCGGCTAGCGGGGGGAAGCTCCTACAATGAGCAGTTCTTC
TRBV6-2/TRBV6-3,-,TRBJ2-1,-,CASSSTLYWDEQFF,TGTGCCAGCAGCTCCACTCTCTATTGGGATGAGCAGTTCTTC
TRBV7-9,few,TRBJ1-4,-,CASSLLSGRAWEKLFF,TGTGCCAGCAGCTTATTATCGGGCAGGGCCTGGGAAAAACTGTTTTTT
TRBV7-2,-,TRBJ1-2,-,CASSPKTSGYTF,TGTGCCAGCAGCCCTAAGACCTCTGGCTACACCTTC
TRBV4-2,few,TRBJ1-2,-,CASSQGTGTRYGYTF,TGTGCCAGCAGCCAGGGAACGGGCACGAGGTATGGCTACACCTTC
TRBV11-3,few,TRBJ1-4,-,CASQLRAEAPTTNEKLFF,TGTGCCAGTCAACTCCGGGCAGAAGCCCCCACAACTAATGAAAAACTGTTTTTT
TRBV7-1,-,TRBJ1-2,-,CASSMDGYYGYTF,TGTGCCAGCAGTATGGACGGATACTATGGCTACACCTTC
TRBV28,-,TRBJ1-5,-,CASSLRQRDQHF,TGTGCCAGCAGTCTCAGACAGCGGGACCAGCATTTT
TRBV12-5,many,TRBJ1-1,-,CASVSRDGNTEAFF,TGTGCTAGTGTCTCCCGGGACGGGAACACTGAAGCTTTCTTT